This T cell receptor beta chain derives from a study of siplizumab effects on memory and regulatory T cells. Repertoires were generated with immunoSEQ multiplex PCR, while TCRdb's copy carries only in-frame clones and drops some. The sample has roughly 100,000 clones, roughly 93% seen once. V lost 6 bases and J 17 bases, leaving 22 bases between the germline ends. Germline lookup yields CDR1 MNHNY and CDR2 SVGAGI (reference sequence). The CDR3 sequence is 13 residues long. The J gene is TRBJ1-4, the V gene TRBV6-6; D is undetermined. The sequencing sample was made of Tregs sorted from blood. The TCR originated in a human donor in good health. CDR3 sequence (DNA): TGTGCCAGCAGCCCTTCCCGGGGTGACTACCTTTTTTTT. This encodes CASSPSRGDYLFF.